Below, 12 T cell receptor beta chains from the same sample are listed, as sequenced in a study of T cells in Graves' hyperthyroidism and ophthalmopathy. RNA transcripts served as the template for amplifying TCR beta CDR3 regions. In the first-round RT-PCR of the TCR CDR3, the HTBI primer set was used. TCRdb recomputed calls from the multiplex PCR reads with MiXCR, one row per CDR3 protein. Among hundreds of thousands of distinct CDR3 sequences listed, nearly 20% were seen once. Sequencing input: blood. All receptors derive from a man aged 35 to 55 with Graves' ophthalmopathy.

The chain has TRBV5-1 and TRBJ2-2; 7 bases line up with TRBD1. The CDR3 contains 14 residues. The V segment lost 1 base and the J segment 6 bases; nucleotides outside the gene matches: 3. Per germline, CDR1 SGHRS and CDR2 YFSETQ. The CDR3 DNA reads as TGCGCCAGCAGCTTGTACAGGGGTGCCGGGGAGCTGTTTTTT. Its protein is CASSLYRGAGELFF.

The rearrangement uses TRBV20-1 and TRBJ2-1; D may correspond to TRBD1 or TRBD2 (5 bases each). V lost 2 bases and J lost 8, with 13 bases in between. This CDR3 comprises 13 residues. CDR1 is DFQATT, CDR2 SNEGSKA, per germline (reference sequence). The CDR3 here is CSARTPGADEQFF. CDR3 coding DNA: TGCAGTGCTAGAACGCCCGGGGCCGATGAGCAGTTCTTC.

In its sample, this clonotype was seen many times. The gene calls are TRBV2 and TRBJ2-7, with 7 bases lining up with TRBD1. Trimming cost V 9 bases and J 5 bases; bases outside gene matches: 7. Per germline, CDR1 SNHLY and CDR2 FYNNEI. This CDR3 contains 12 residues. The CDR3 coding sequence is TGTGCCAGTCAGAAGGGGGCGGACGAGCAGTACTTC. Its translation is CASQKGADEQYF.

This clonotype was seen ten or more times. CDR3 nucleotide sequence: TGCAGTGCAACTCACACGGGGCATGGAGCTTTCTTT. Its protein is CSATHTGHGAFF. The chain links TRBV20-1 to TRBJ1-1; D might be TRBD1 (5 bases). Germline V gives CDR1 DFQATT, CDR2 SNEGSKA (reference sequence). With 6 bases removed from V and 10 bases from J, the gap between germline ends came to 18 bases. The CDR3 is made up of 12 amino acids.

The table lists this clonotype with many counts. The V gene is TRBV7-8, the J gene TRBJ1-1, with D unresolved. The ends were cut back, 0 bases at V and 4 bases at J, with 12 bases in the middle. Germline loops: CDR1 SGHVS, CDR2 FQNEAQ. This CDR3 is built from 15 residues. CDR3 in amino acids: CASSLALGGPTEAFF. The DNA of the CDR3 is TGTGCCAGCAGCTTAGCGCTCGGAGGGCCCACTGAAGCTTTCTTT.

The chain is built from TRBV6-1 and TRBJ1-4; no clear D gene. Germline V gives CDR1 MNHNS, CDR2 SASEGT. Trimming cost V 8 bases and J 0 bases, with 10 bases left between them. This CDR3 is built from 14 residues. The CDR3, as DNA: TGTGCCAGCGGAGGTTTTGCAACTAATGAAAAACTGTTTTTT. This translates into CASGGFATNEKLFF.

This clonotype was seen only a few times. The CDR3 nucleotides read TGTGCCAGCAGTTTCAGGACAACGGAGGGCTACACCTTC. Its translation: CASSFRTTEGYTF. The chain employs TRBV6-1 and TRBJ1-2, with TRBD1 as a possible D gene (5 bases). The CDR3 extends over 13 amino acids. V lost 5 bases, J lost 8 bases, and 15 bases lay in between. The germline gives CDR1 MNHNS, CDR2 SASEGT.

As DNA, the CDR3 is TGTGCCAGTAGTCCCCGAGGGGGGACTGATCTCCAAGAGACCCAGTACTTC. This sequence encodes CASSPRGGTDLQETQYF. The chain carries TRBV19 and TRBJ2-5, with D perhaps TRBD1 or TRBD2 (6 bases each). The V gene's germline CDR1 is LNHDA and CDR2 SQIVND (reference sequence). With 5 bases removed from V and 1 base from J, the gap between germline ends came to 20 bases. This CDR3 spans 17 amino acids.

The CDR3 is CASSISKRAEAFF. As DNA, the CDR3 is TGTGCCAGTAGTATATCGAAACGGGCTGAAGCTTTCTTT. The chain combines TRBV19 with TRBJ1-1; D call uncertain. CDR3 length: 13 amino acids. Germline-derived CDR1 and CDR2 are LNHDA and SQIVND (reference sequence). V lost 2 bases to trimming and J lost 6 bases, with 10 bases between them.

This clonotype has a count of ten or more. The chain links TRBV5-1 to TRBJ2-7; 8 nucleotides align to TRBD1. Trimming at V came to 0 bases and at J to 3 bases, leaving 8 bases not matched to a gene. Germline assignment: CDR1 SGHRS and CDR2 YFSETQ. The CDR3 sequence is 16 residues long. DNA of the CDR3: TGCGCCAGCAGCTTGGGTTTCGGACAGGGAAACTACGAGCAGTACTTC. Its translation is CASSLGFGQGNYEQYF.

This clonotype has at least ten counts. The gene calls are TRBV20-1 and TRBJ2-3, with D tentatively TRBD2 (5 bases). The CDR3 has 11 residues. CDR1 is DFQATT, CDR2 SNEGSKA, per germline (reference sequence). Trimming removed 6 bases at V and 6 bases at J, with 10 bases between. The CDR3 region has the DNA TGCAGTGCCGAGCGAGGGGATACGCAGTATTTT. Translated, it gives CSAERGDTQYF.

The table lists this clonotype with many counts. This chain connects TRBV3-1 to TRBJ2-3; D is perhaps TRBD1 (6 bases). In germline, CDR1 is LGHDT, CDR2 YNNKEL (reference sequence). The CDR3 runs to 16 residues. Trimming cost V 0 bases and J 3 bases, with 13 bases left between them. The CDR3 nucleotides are TGTGCCAGCAGCCAAGAGGCAGGGGCAGTGACAGATACGCAGTATTTT. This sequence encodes CASSQEAGAVTDTQYF.